These 24 T cell receptor beta chains came from one sample sequenced in a study of T-cell memory formation after mild COVID-19 listed by TCRdb under 2021. Library preparation used 5' RACE. The instrument was an Illumina NovaSeq 6000. TCRdb ran its own pipeline on the public reads, namely fastp trimming at Q25 and MiXCR clone calling, and kept in-frame beta chains. Each entry is one CDR3 protein sequence, shown with its most common DNA and genes. This sample lists about 350,000 distinct CDR3 sequences; roughly 14% were detected once. The leading ten clones occupy 22% of the sample. The sequenced sample was PBMCs or a T cell subset sorted from them (not recorded which). The receptors come from a man younger than 30 who had mild COVID-19 (a few samples of this study predate the infection). The sample titles of this study are shuffled in the database, so cell type and time point are left out; the donor was told from shared clones.

The gene calls are TRBV10-3 and TRBJ1-1; perhaps TRBD1 as D (5 bases). The germline V gene encodes CDR1 ENHRY and CDR2 SYGVKD. Trimming took off 5 bases at V and 4 bases at J, with 17 bases between the two ends. The CDR3 totals 15 residues. The CDR3 DNA reads TGTGCCATCAGTCCCAGTGCGGGGGTAACCACTGAAGCTTTCTTT. Protein: CAISPSAGVTTEAFF.

V gene TRBV7-9 combines with J gene TRBJ1-6; the D gene is possibly TRBD1 (6 bases). Trimming shortened V by 5 bases and J by 3 bases, and 8 bases separated the two germline ends. There are 14 residues in the CDR3. Germline V gene sequence: CDR1 SEHNR, CDR2 FQNEAQ (reference sequence). Here the CDR3 reads CASSQGNYNSPLHF. DNA for the CDR3: TGTGCCAGCAGCCAGGGGAACTATAATTCACCCCTCCACTTT.

There are a few counts of this clonotype. The V and J genes are TRBV7-9 and TRBJ2-5; D tentatively reads TRBD1 or TRBD2 (5 bases each). V was pared by 3 bases and J by 4 bases, with 9 bases between. Germline CDR1 is SEHNR and CDR2 is FQNEAQ (reference sequence). This CDR3 region has 13 residues. The CDR3 reads CASSFPGRETQYF. In nucleotides, the CDR3 is TGTGCCAGCAGCTTTCCGGGACGAGAGACCCAGTACTTC.

The chain couples TRBV12-3 or TRBV12-4 to TRBJ2-6; 8 nucleotides agree with TRBD1. Trimming cost V 6 bases and J 4 bases; bases outside gene matches: 5. The length of the CDR3 is 15 residues. The CDR3 sequence is CASSYRGLGANVLTF. The CDR3, as DNA: TGTGCCAGCAGCTACAGGGGGTTGGGGGCCAACGTCCTGACTTTC.

The chain is built from TRBV5-1 and TRBJ1-2; possibly TRBD1 for D (5 bases). Looked up from germline, CDR1 is SGHRS and CDR2 is YFSETQ. V was cut by 2 bases and J by 2 bases, with 7 bases left in between. This CDR3 has 13 amino acids. The CDR3 DNA sequence: TGCGCCAGCAGCTTCCGGGACAACTATGGCTACACCTTC. It encodes CASSFRDNYGYTF.

The chain recombines TRBV10-3 with TRBJ2-3; maybe TRBD2 (6 bases). This CDR3 has 14 amino acids. Looked up from germline, CDR1 is ENHRY and CDR2 is SYGVKD. V lost 2 bases, J lost 4 bases, and 10 bases lay in between. The CDR3 protein is CAISEAGTPDTQYF. DNA of the CDR3: TGTGCCATCAGTGAGGCCGGGACTCCAGATACGCAGTATTTT.

This clonotype was seen only a few times. The V and J genes are TRBV5-1 and TRBJ2-5; D remains unclear. Per germline, CDR1 SGHRS and CDR2 YFSETQ. CDR3 length: 14 amino acids. V dropped 0 bases and J dropped 1 base, with 7 bases sitting between them. The CDR3 nucleotides are TGCGCCAGCAGCTTGGGCCGGTCCCAAGAGACCCAGTACTTC. It yields the protein CASSLGRSQETQYF. The full variable domain, with the rest looked up from reference TRBV5-1 and TRBJ2-5, is KAGVTQTPRYLIKTRGQQVTLSCSPISGHRSVSWYQQTPGQGLQFLFEYFSETQRNKGNFPGRFSGRQFSNSRSEMNVSTLELGDSALYLCASSLGRSQETQYFGPGTRLLVL.

The chain has TRBV6-5 and TRBJ2-7; 9 nucleotides line up with TRBD1. Germline assignment: CDR1 MNHEY and CDR2 SVGAGI. The CDR3 contains 14 residues. Trimming at V came to 4 bases and at J to 5 bases, leaving 6 bases not matched to a gene. The CDR3 region is CASSLQGAGHEQYF. The CDR3 DNA reads as TGTGCCAGCAGTTTACAGGGGGCTGGTCACGAGCAGTACTTC.

Many counts were recorded for this clonotype. This chain joins TRBV4-1 and TRBJ2-1, with 12 bases aligning to TRBD2. V lost 1 base to trimming and J lost 13 bases; unmatched junction nucleotides: 8. Germline CDR1 reads MGHRA; CDR2 reads YSYEKL. This CDR3 region has 15 residues. CDR3 protein: CASSQAPGLAGPQFF. DNA of the CDR3: TGCGCCAGCAGCCAAGCCCCGGGACTAGCGGGTCCCCAGTTCTTC.

This clonotype was seen more than once but under ten times. V gene TRBV15 combines with J gene TRBJ1-5; D is unresolved. V was pared by 4 bases and J by 0 bases, with 13 bases between. The CDR3 totals 16 residues. CDR1 LNHNV and CDR2 YYDKDF come from the germline V gene (reference sequence). CDR3 sequence: CATSTGTVGSNQPQHF. The CDR3 bases are TGTGCCACCAGCACCGGAACGGTCGGTAGCAATCAGCCCCAGCATTTT. Full variable domain (outside the CDR3, taken from reference TRBV15 and TRBJ1-5): DAMVIQNPRYQVTQFGKPVTLSCSQTLNHNVMYWYQQKSSQAPKLLFHYYDKDFNNEADTPDNFQSRRPNTSFCFLDIRSPGLGDTAMYLCATSTGTVGSNQPQHFGDGTRLSIL.

The chain recombines TRBV6-6 with TRBJ2-1, with 8 bases matching TRBD1. Germline loops: CDR1 MNHNY, CDR2 SVGAGI (reference sequence). The V segment lost 7 bases and the J segment 4 bases; nucleotides outside the gene matches: 12. This CDR3 contains 16 residues. This CDR3 reads CASTQGGNRGYNEQFF. The CDR3 DNA is TGTGCCAGCACCCAGGGCGGGAACAGGGGGTACAATGAGCAGTTCTTC.

The chain couples TRBV4-1 to TRBJ2-5; 9 bases align to TRBD1. J was trimmed by 5 bases and V by 0 bases; bases with no gene match: 4. The germline CDR1 and CDR2 sequences are MGHRA and YSYEKL. This CDR3 region has 15 residues. The CDR3 DNA reads TGCGCCAGCAGCCAAGATACGACAGGGGGGGAGACCCAGTACTTC. Residues: CASSQDTTGGETQYF.

This rearrangement joins TRBV28 to TRBJ1-4; TRBD1 matches at 9 bases. This CDR3 spans 15 amino acids. CDR1 MDHEN and CDR2 SYDVKM come from the germline V gene. J gave up 12 bases and V 2 bases, and 10 bases lay outside the gene matches. CDR3: CASSLKGTGRMELFF. The CDR3 DNA reads TGTGCCAGCAGTTTAAAGGGGACAGGGCGGATGGAACTGTTTTTT.

In its sample, this clonotype was seen many times. The chain couples TRBV7-3 to TRBJ2-7; 15 bases fit TRBD2. The CDR3 is 17 amino acids. The V and J ends lost 5 bases and 6 bases, in that order; junction bases with no gene match: 11. From germline, CDR1 is SGHTA and CDR2 FQGTGA. CDR3 sequence reads: CASSPGLAGGTGREQYF. For the CDR3, the DNA is TGTGCCAGCAGCCCGGGACTAGCGGGGGGTACTGGGCGCGAGCAGTACTTC.

This clonotype was recorded a few times. The chain uses TRBV9 and TRBJ1-2; D not certain. Trimming took off 4 bases at V and 5 bases at J, with 9 bases between the two ends. This CDR3 is built from 12 residues. The germline V gene has CDR1 SGDLS and CDR2 YYNGEE. CDR3 residues: CASSRGEYGYTF. The DNA for the CDR3 is TGTGCCAGCAGCCGGGGAGAATATGGCTACACCTTC.

The V call is TRBV13, the J call TRBJ2-1; D gene uncertain. The CDR3 length is 14 residues. CDR1 and CDR2 from the germline V gene are PRHDT and FYEKMQ (reference sequence). V was pared by 6 bases and J by 7 bases, with 16 bases between. The CDR3 nucleotides read TGTGCCAGCAGTTTCGCCGGCTCAGGAAATGAGCAGTTCTTC. Protein product: CASSFAGSGNEQFF.

This chain uses TRBV11-3 with TRBJ2-1, with TRBD1 matching over 8 bases. This CDR3 is built from 13 residues. Trimming removed 7 bases from V and 8 bases from J; junction bases left unmatched: 7. Germline V gene sequence: CDR1 SGHNT, CDR2 YENEEA. The CDR3 nucleotides read TGTGCCAGCAAAGGGCAGGGGGCGGATGAGCAGTTCTTC. Protein: CASKGQGADEQFF.

The rearrangement joins TRBV5-1 to TRBJ1-4; possible D gene TRBD1, 5 bases. V lost 0 bases and J lost 8, with 14 bases in between. The length of the CDR3 is 15 residues. The germline gives CDR1 SGHRS, CDR2 YFSETQ. DNA of the CDR3: TGCGCCAGCAGCTTGGGAGGGACGGGAGAGGAAAAACTGTTTTTT. Protein: CASSLGGTGEEKLFF.

This clonotype came up a few times. CDR3 sequence reads: CASNSRDRDQPQHF. CDR3 bases: TGTGCCAGCAATTCCCGGGACAGAGATCAGCCCCAGCATTTT. This chain joins TRBV6-2 or TRBV6-3 and TRBJ1-5, with 7 bases identical to TRBD1. The CDR3 is 14 amino acids. Germline-derived CDR1 and CDR2 are MNHEY and SVGEGT. V was pared by 7 bases and J by 5 bases, with 8 bases of the junction left unmatched.

The CDR3 sequence: CASRPQGTDTQYF. The CDR3 DNA reads TGTGCCAGCAGACCCCAGGGCACAGATACGCAGTATTTT. The chain combines TRBV5-4 with TRBJ2-3; no reliable D call. CDR3 length: 13 amino acids. The V and J ends lost 5 bases and 1 base respectively, with 8 bases between them. Germline V lookup: CDR1 SGHNT, CDR2 YYREEE (reference sequence).

This clonotype was recorded many times. The chain combines TRBV12-3 or TRBV12-4 with TRBJ2-1; D possibly corresponds to TRBD2 (6 bases). The CDR3 is 13 amino acids. Trimming removed 6 bases from V and 4 bases from J, with 10 bases in between. The CDR3, as DNA: TGTGCCAGCAGGGGGGGACGGTACAATGAGCAGTTCTTC. Translation: CASRGGRYNEQFF.

This clonotype appeared a few times. The V call is TRBV20-1, the J call TRBJ2-7; D may be TRBD1 or TRBD2 (5 bases each). The germline CDR1 and CDR2 sequences are DFQATT and SNEGSKA (reference sequence). V lost 1 base and J 7 bases, leaving 17 bases between the germline ends. The CDR3 loop spans 14 amino acids. The CDR3 nucleotides read TGCAGTGCTAGAGGAGGGGCTGACTTGGGGGAGCAGTACGTC. Translation: CSARGGADLGEQYV.

The chain is built from TRBV5-1 and TRBJ1-5; D is ambiguous. This CDR3 region has 16 residues. V was cut by 4 bases and J by 6 bases, with 20 bases left in between. CDR1 is SGHRS, CDR2 YFSETQ, per germline. The CDR3 DNA follows: TGCGCCAGCAGCCCCATGGGCGGGGTCCCCGGTCAGCCCCAGCATTTT. Translating it yields CASSPMGGVPGQPQHF.

V usage is TRBV2 and J usage is TRBJ1-6, with D possibly being TRBD1 (6 bases). The CDR3 consists of 14 residues. Germline loops: CDR1 SNHLY, CDR2 FYNNEI. V was shortened by 3 bases and J by 10 bases, with 13 bases between the two germline ends. CDR3 DNA sequence: TGTGCCAGCAGTGAGGGGGCCTTGGGGTCACCCCTCCACTTT. Amino acids: CASSEGALGSPLHF. The whole variable domain, remainder taken from reference TRBV2 and TRBJ1-6, is EPEVTQTPSHQVTQMGQEVILRCVPISNHLYFYWYRQILGQKVEFLVSFYNNEISEKSEIFDDQFSVERPDGSNFTLKIRSTKLEDSAMYFCASSEGALGSPLHFGNGTRLTVT.